The entry below gives a single TCR beta chain sequence along with its context. This entry is derived from a study of blood T cell repertoires in COVID-19. The assay was immunoSEQ multiplex PCR, and TCRdb's table has in-frame clones only and misses some. The sample lists approximately 310,000 clones; around 84% were seen once. Participant ages covered roughly 18 to 89 years across some 25 US areas. Participants reported their clinical history, and cohort assignment relied on those reports. In the 2 weeks before study entry, exposed participants met a COVID-19 case, which was PCR-confirmed or clinician-diagnosed. The sequenced material came from PBMCs or T cells enriched from blood (not recorded which). This clonotype was obtained from a young woman who had been exposed to COVID-19.

The DNA of the CDR3 is TGTGCCAGCAGTTTAGCAGCCAGGGGGTTAGCTTTCTTT. This sequence encodes CASSLAARGLAFF. J is TRBJ1-1 and V is TRBV12-3 or TRBV12-4, with TRBD1 matching over 7 bases. With V trimmed by 0 bases and J by 10 bases, 5 bases remained unmatched. The CDR3 has 13 residues.